Sequencing of this T cell receptor beta chain was carried out in a study of shared clonotypes between healthy human individuals. The wider study: Aged between 18 and 49, the donors were a couple of women and three men. Regarding the study as a whole: A handful of donors shared about 5% of their naive CD4 clonotypes. Genetic and exposure-history diversity was limited by the few donors.

Here immunoSEQ multiplex PCR was the method, and the copy in TCRdb shows in-frame clones only, minus some. The table includes 2 million to 2.5 million clones, more than 85% detected once. Between the trimmed V and J ends, which lost 4 bases and 9 bases, there was a span of 9 bases. The CDR3 is 12 amino acids. Germline V gene lookup returns CDR1 SGHVS and CDR2 FQNEAQ. On this clone itself: What it recognizes is unknown.

The sequencing input was naive CD4+ T cells from PBMCs. Subset in this sample: CD45RA+ positively selected. The chain recombines TRBV7-8 with TRBJ2-2; D uncertain. The receptor comes from a man between 18 and 35 years old in good health. Some clones in this sample may be carry-over from other donors' samples. DNA of the CDR3: TGTGCCAGCAGCTCCTCGAGTCGGGAGCTGTTTTTT. Its protein is CASSSSSRELFF.